Shown below are 5 T cell receptor beta chains from a single sample sequenced in a study of T cell responses to AZD1222 COVID-19 vaccine. TCRdb's table, derived via immunoSEQ multiplex PCR, lists solely in-frame clones and lacks some. The profile shows 95,000 to 150,000 clones, roughly nine tenths of them singletons. The source material was peripheral blood, sampled on day 0 of AZD1222 vaccination. These receptors were collected from an adult in good health.

This rearrangement joins TRBV7-7 to TRBJ2-2, with TRBD2 matching over 11 bases. Germline V gene data show CDR1 as SSHAT and CDR2 as FNYEAQ (reference sequence). The V and J ends lost 6 bases and 5 bases, in that order; junction bases with no gene match: 5. The CDR3 consists of 15 residues. This chain's CDR3 is CASSPGLAGTGELFF. As DNA, the CDR3 is TGTGCCAGCAGTCCAGGACTAGCGGGTACCGGGGAGCTGTTTTTT.

The chain uses TRBV27 and TRBJ2-5; 7 nucleotides align to TRBD1. The ends lost 5 bases at V and 0 bases at J; junction bases unmatched: 9. Germline CDR1 and CDR2: MNHEY and SMNVEV (reference sequence). The CDR3 is made up of 16 amino acids. The CDR3 nucleotides are TGTGCCAGCAGTCCCCGGACAGGACGAGACCAAGAGACCCAGTACTTC. This translates into CASSPRTGRDQETQYF.

The chain carries TRBV11-3 and TRBJ1-6; D gene unclear. The CDR3 loop spans 13 amino acids. The germline V gene has CDR1 SGHNT and CDR2 YENEEA. Trimming shortened V by 1 base and J by 8 bases, and 6 bases separated the two germline ends. The CDR3 is CASSLGADSPLHF. DNA for the CDR3: TGTGCCAGCAGCTTAGGGGCGGATTCACCCCTCCACTTT.

The gene calls are TRBV4-2 and TRBJ1-5, with a tentative D call TRBD1 (6 bases). Per the germline V gene, CDR1 is LGHNA and CDR2 is YNFKEQ. V lost 1 base and J lost 0, with 16 bases in between. There are 18 residues in the CDR3. The CDR3, as DNA: TGTGCCAGCAGCCAAGCGCCACAGGGACCGTATAGCAATCAGCCCCAGCATTTT. Protein: CASSQAPQGPYSNQPQHF.

This clone was recorded a few times. The rearrangement links TRBV27 to TRBJ1-2, with a tentative D call TRBD1 (6 bases). The CDR3 has 13 residues. Germline CDR1 MNHEY, CDR2 SMNVEV (reference sequence). Trimming took off 5 bases at V and 8 bases at J, with 15 bases between the two ends. CDR3 in DNA: TGTGCCAGCAGTCATGGACGGGGGGGCGGCTACACCTTC. This translates into CASSHGRGGGYTF.